These T cell receptor beta chains were read from a single sample in a study of blood T cell repertoires in COVID-19. TCRdb's copy holds only in-frame clones and misses some; the assay was immunoSEQ multiplex PCR. This repertoire shows 71,000 or so clones, 86% found once; its top ten account for under 20%. Sequencing was done on a sample of peripheral blood. These receptors were taken from an older man in a cohort sampled during active COVID-19. CDR3s include the opening cysteine and the closing phenylalanine or tryptophan.

CDR3 protein: CASSEYSSDYGYTF; V gene: TRBV2; CDR3 length: 14
CDR3 protein: CSASLGQGSEQYF; V gene: TRBV20-1; CDR3 length: 13
CDR3 protein: CASSMRLLSSYEQYF; V gene: TRBV19; CDR3 length: 15
CDR3 protein: CASSLPDRASTEAFF; V gene: TRBV3-1/TRBV3-2; CDR3 length: 15
CDR3 protein: CASSRDSLGYEQYF; V gene: TRBV6-2/TRBV6-3; CDR3 length: 14
CDR3 protein: CASSITGLGSTDTQYF; V gene: TRBV19; CDR3 length: 16
CDR3 protein: CASSKTGWGARSGNTIYF; V gene: TRBV3-1/TRBV3-2; CDR3 length: 18
CDR3 protein: CASSPGGRQPQHF; V gene: TRBV11-2; CDR3 length: 13
CDR3 protein: CASSTLAGGRSEQFF; V gene: TRBV3-1/TRBV3-2; CDR3 length: 15
CDR3 protein: CASSGISTGTQYF; V gene: TRBV2; CDR3 length: 13
CDR3 protein: CASGQQGHLTGDTQYF; V gene: TRBV12-5; CDR3 length: 16
CDR3 protein: CASSKGTSGANTDTQYF; V gene: TRBV7-9; CDR3 length: 17
CDR3 protein: CASSLQAGGTYNEQFF; V gene: TRBV7-6; CDR3 length: 16
CDR3 protein: CASSPRGGRGGYTF; V gene: TRBV3-1/TRBV3-2; CDR3 length: 14
CDR3 protein: CASSLPFRAGIIPEAFF; V gene: TRBV7-2; CDR3 length: 17
CDR3 protein: CASSPLRDEQYF; V gene: TRBV7-9; CDR3 length: 12
CDR3 protein: CASSEQGNEQFF; V gene: TRBV10-2; CDR3 length: 12
CDR3 protein: CASSQGAGYGYTF; V gene: TRBV5-6; CDR3 length: 13
CDR3 protein: CASSSQPTGTGSYEQYF; V gene: TRBV7-6; CDR3 length: 17
CDR3 protein: CASSIRNGRGGDEQYF; V gene: TRBV7-6; CDR3 length: 16
CDR3 protein: CASSPSAGINEKLFF; V gene: TRBV18; CDR3 length: 15
CDR3 protein: CASRTRTAYGYTF; V gene: TRBV19; CDR3 length: 13
CDR3 protein: CATSDLKGVETQYF; V gene: TRBV24-1; CDR3 length: 14
CDR3 protein: CASSLGLQKDTQYF; V gene: TRBV5-4; CDR3 length: 14
CDR3 protein: CASSQAGTGEEKLFF; V gene: TRBV28; CDR3 length: 15
CDR3 protein: CSVGTGTYGYTF; V gene: TRBV29-1; CDR3 length: 12
CDR3 protein: CSASKQSSFTSYGYTF; V gene: TRBV20-1; CDR3 length: 16
CDR3 protein: CASSVGFLAGDTGELFF; V gene: TRBV9; CDR3 length: 17
CDR3 protein: CASRRGTGGSPLHF; V gene: TRBV2; CDR3 length: 14
CDR3 protein: CASSYGGMKNIQYF; V gene: TRBV6-5; CDR3 length: 14
CDR3 protein: CASSLYGGGGTGYTF; V gene: TRBV27; CDR3 length: 15
CDR3 protein: CASSQASGGAADTQYF; V gene: TRBV4-2; CDR3 length: 16
CDR3 protein: CASSLGRAGTGNTGELFF; V gene: TRBV5-1; CDR3 length: 18
CDR3 protein: CASSITAETNTEAFF; V gene: TRBV19; CDR3 length: 15
CDR3 protein: CASSPPGTRVETDTQYF; V gene: TRBV18; CDR3 length: 17
CDR3 protein: CASSLRGLRGTRAGELFF; V gene: TRBV11-2; CDR3 length: 18
CDR3 protein: CASSLWDTGFVKNNEQFF; V gene: TRBV11-2; CDR3 length: 18
CDR3 protein: CASSPRLTTGELFF; V gene: TRBV7-2; CDR3 length: 14
CDR3 protein: CASSQGTGLDIQYF; V gene: TRBV27; CDR3 length: 14
CDR3 protein: CASDRLAGGGYEQYF; V gene: TRBV6-5; CDR3 length: 15
CDR3 protein: CASSPTGTGVGNTIYF; V gene: TRBV3-1/TRBV3-2; CDR3 length: 16
CDR3 protein: CASRGFSSYNEQFF; V gene: TRBV2; CDR3 length: 14
CDR3 protein: CASSQDAGGPPDTQYF; V gene: TRBV3-1/TRBV3-2; CDR3 length: 16
CDR3 protein: CASRDLSGVEAFF; V gene: TRBV5-1; CDR3 length: 13
CDR3 protein: CASSYSDRSNQPQHF; V gene: TRBV6-6; CDR3 length: 15
CDR3 protein: CASSPGGARYQETQYF; V gene: TRBV7-9; CDR3 length: 16
CDR3 protein: CASSTIGGAFGTEAFF; V gene: TRBV19; CDR3 length: 16
CDR3 protein: CASSFLAGVLNEQYF; V gene: TRBV5-1; CDR3 length: 15
CDR3 protein: CASSLLGGETQYF; V gene: TRBV5-1; CDR3 length: 13
CDR3 protein: CASSPLTGVGSPLHF; V gene: TRBV18; CDR3 length: 15
CDR3 protein: CASSGRTSGGVAYEQYF; V gene: TRBV6-1; CDR3 length: 17
CDR3 protein: CASSLRGRGMFGNQPQHF; V gene: TRBV6-6; CDR3 length: 18
CDR3 protein: CASSRAQGQPQHF; V gene: TRBV6-2/TRBV6-3; CDR3 length: 13
CDR3 protein: CASSVGGQTSGNTIYF; V gene: TRBV9; CDR3 length: 16
CDR3 protein: CASSRTGANYGYTF; V gene: TRBV12-1; CDR3 length: 14
CDR3 protein: CASKVEEEQFF; V gene: TRBV6-5; CDR3 length: 11
CDR3 protein: CASSSDRGQGQPQHF; V gene: TRBV7-8; CDR3 length: 15
CDR3 protein: CASSFVTGGFATNEKLFF; V gene: TRBV5-1; CDR3 length: 18
CDR3 protein: CASSFNRPGEQYF; V gene: TRBV7-9; CDR3 length: 13